Detailed here is one TCR beta chain. Germline V gene data show CDR1 as SGHTA and CDR2 as FQGTGA. Trimming cost V 6 bases and J 5 bases; bases outside gene matches: 9. The CDR3 runs 15 residues. The record originates from a study of blood T cell repertoires in COVID-19. On the study more broadly: Researchers got acute and convalescent COVID-19 samples from the United States, Italy and Spain.

The assay was immunoSEQ multiplex PCR, and TCRdb's table has in-frame clones only and misses some. The table shows under 200,000 clones, with over 80% occurring only once. This receptor was identified in a woman aged 60-75 years who had recovered from COVID-19. The sample consisted of peripheral blood. The chain joins TRBV7-3 to TRBJ2-1, with 8 bases lining up with TRBD1. The CDR3 DNA reads as TGTGCCAGCAGGCCAACCGGGACAGGAAACAATGAGCAGTTCTTC. This encodes CASRPTGTGNNEQFF.